This TCR delta chain was profiled in a study of gamma-delta T cells after stem cell transplantation (dated by TCRdb to about 2016). Library prep was done by RT-PCR. Sequencing was performed on an Illumina MiSeq. Public reads were reanalyzed in TCRdb with CATT, and rows carrying the same DNA were merged afterwards. Recorded for this sample are about 11,000 delta-chain clones; 38% of them occurred a single time. Together, the top ten hold around 3% of the sample. The CDR3 contains 21 residues, cysteine and phenylalanine counted. Just CDR3 DNA is preserved here, 63 bases in frame from base 1. The germline V gene yields GEAIGNYY for CDR1 and EKD for CDR2. A remark on this clone: There is no known antigen for this receptor. A read error may produce the germline difference seen at one junction end.

The source of this sequence is a human donor. It is not recorded whose cells these are; they may come from a transplant donor. The sequence joins TRDV2 to TRDJ1; a stretch of 11 junction bases matches TRDD3. The sequenced sample consisted of gamma-delta T cells. The DNA sequence is given as TGTGCCTGTGACACCGTCTCGATGGGGGATACGCACTCTCGGGGCACCGCTAAACTCATCTTT. Translated, it reads CACDTVSMGDTHSRGTAKLIF.